This T cell receptor beta chain was found in a study of CD8+ T cells in alopecia areata. Study-level points and caveats: Sequences from scalp samples also cover resident alphabeta T cells of normal skin. Tofacitinib yielded significantly lower scalp clonality and fewer expanded CD8+ clones among the top 100.

Treatment described: oral pan-JAK inhibitor, 5-10 mg twice daily. Note on this clone: Its antigen is not identified.

The authors extracted RNA and reverse transcribed it into cDNA as the sequencing template. The table came from immunoSEQ multiplex PCR; TCRdb's copy has only in-frame clones and leaves some out. The repertoire holds 180,000 or so clones, with about 47% as singletons. The TCR sequence derives from a human donor with alopecia areata. The sample was CD8+ T cells sorted from blood, taken around week 54, from a patient treated with tofacitinib.

CDR3 sequence reads: CASDPLHYTGELFF. The CDR3 region has the DNA TGTGCCAGCGATCCCCTACACTACACCGGGGAGCTGTTTTTT. The chain employs TRBV7-9 and TRBJ2-2; D unresolved. With 8 bases removed from V and 3 bases from J, the gap between germline ends came to 13 bases. This CDR3 has 14 residues. Germline CDR1 is SEHNR and CDR2 is FQNEAQ (reference sequence).